Below are 25 T cell receptor beta chains sequenced from a single sample in a study of chemoradiotherapy in HPV16-positive cancers. Only in-frame clones appear in the TCRdb table, and some are missing; sequencing was by immunoSEQ multiplex PCR. The sample lists about 24,000 clones; 94% were seen once. The specimen was collected from a patient who underwent chemoradiotherapy. All receptors come from a human donor with HPV-associated anogenital cancer.

The V call is TRBV6-1, the J call TRBJ2-7; a possible D gene is TRBD1 (7 bases). The CDR3 runs 15 residues. Trimming took off 5 bases at V and 4 bases at J, with 18 bases between the two ends. The germline gives CDR1 MNHNS, CDR2 SASEGT. CDR3: CASSPTAGGTYEQYF. The CDR3 coding sequence is TGTGCCAGCAGTCCCACCGCAGGGGGGACTTACGAGCAGTACTTC.

This clone is a singleton in its sample. CDR3 region: CASSVSTSSTDTQYF. CDR3 DNA: TGTGCCAGCAGCGTTTCGACTAGTTCCACAGATACGCAGTATTTT. The V call is TRBV9, the J call TRBJ2-3, with D tentatively TRBD2 (6 bases). Germline V CDR1 and CDR2: SGDLS, YYNGEE. V was trimmed by 2 bases and J by 2 bases, leaving 12 bases between them. CDR3 length equals 15 residues.

This clone is a singleton in its sample. The chain combines TRBV2 with TRBJ2-5; 9 nucleotides line up with TRBD1. With 8 bases clipped from V and 3 bases from J, the junction kept 10 bases outside the gene matches. Germline loops: CDR1 SNHLY, CDR2 FYNNEI. The CDR3 is 15 amino acids. The CDR3 region is CASGTGWNYEETQYF. The CDR3, as DNA: TGTGCCAGCGGGACAGGGTGGAATTATGAAGAGACCCAGTACTTC.

The chain has TRBV18 and TRBJ2-7; 10 bases match TRBD2. V shed 5 bases, J shed 2 bases, and the junction held 3 bases outside the gene matches. The germline CDR1 and CDR2 sequences are KGHSH and LQKENI. The CDR3 runs 14 residues. The CDR3 sequence: CASSILAGPYEQYF. For the CDR3, the DNA is TGTGCCAGCTCAATACTAGCGGGACCCTACGAGCAGTACTTC.

The V call is TRBV27, the J call TRBJ1-1, with 7 bases that match TRBD1. V trimming: 3 bases; J trimming: 4 bases; junction bases outside the gene matches: 11. The CDR3 totals 16 residues. Germline CDR1 reads MNHEY; CDR2 reads SMNVEV (reference sequence). The chain's CDR3 is CASSFRMTGYSTEAFF. In nucleotides, the CDR3 is TGTGCCAGCAGTTTTAGAATGACAGGGTATAGCACTGAAGCTTTCTTT.

This chain uses TRBV27 with TRBJ1-4, with 8 bases lining up with TRBD1. The V gene end was trimmed by 8 bases and the J gene end by 11 bases; junction bases not matched to a gene: 13. This CDR3 region has 14 residues. Germline loops: CDR1 MNHEY, CDR2 SMNVEV (reference sequence). This CDR3 is CASRSGTDRGKLFF. DNA of the CDR3: TGTGCCAGCCGATCCGGGACAGACAGGGGCAAACTGTTTTTT.

This clone was observed a single time. The rearrangement uses TRBV19 and TRBJ1-2; D ambiguous. CDR1 is LNHDA, CDR2 SQIVND, per germline (reference sequence). This CDR3 spans 14 amino acids. V was shortened by 0 bases and J by 8 bases, with 13 bases between the two germline ends. Here the CDR3 DNA reads TGTGCCAGTAGTATAGATTGGGCAGGAGGCGGCTACACCTTC. Amino acids: CASSIDWAGGGYTF.

This chain joins TRBV2 and TRBJ2-7, with 8 bases lining up with TRBD1. J gave up 3 bases and V 3 bases, and 10 bases lay outside the gene matches. The CDR3 has 16 amino acids. CDR1 SNHLY and CDR2 FYNNEI come from the germline V gene. The CDR3 loop is CASSEVGQGFDYEQYF. CDR3 in DNA: TGTGCCAGCAGTGAGGTCGGACAGGGCTTTGACTACGAGCAGTACTTC.

The V and J genes are TRBV5-1 and TRBJ2-5; D is unclear. The CDR3 is made up of 11 amino acids. CDR1 is SGHRS, CDR2 YFSETQ, per germline. V was shortened by 5 bases and J by 3 bases, with 5 bases between the two germline ends. The CDR3 here is CASRYEETQYF. The CDR3 DNA sequence: TGCGCCAGCAGGTACGAAGAGACCCAGTACTTC.

V gene TRBV20-1 combines with J gene TRBJ1-2, with D uncertain. The germline V gene encodes CDR1 DFQATT and CDR2 SNEGSKA (reference sequence). V was clipped by 0 bases and J by 11 bases, with 10 bases between them. This CDR3 comprises 11 residues. CDR3 loop: CSARDMTSYTF. The CDR3 bases are TGCAGTGCTAGAGATATGACTTCTTACACCTTC.

V gene TRBV19 combines with J gene TRBJ1-5; the D gene is possibly TRBD1 (5 bases). Per germline, CDR1 LNHDA and CDR2 SQIVND (reference sequence). Trimming pared 6 bases from V and 0 bases from J, leaving 12 bases between. The CDR3 contains 15 residues. The CDR3 nucleotides are TGTGCCAGTAGAGGGCAGGGAAATAGCAATCAGCCCCAGCATTTT. Translated, it gives CASRGQGNSNQPQHF.

V usage is TRBV7-9 and J usage is TRBJ2-1; 12 positions match TRBD2. Trimming removed 4 bases from V and 0 bases from J; junction bases left unmatched: 7. CDR1 SEHNR and CDR2 FQNEAQ come from the germline V gene (reference sequence). The CDR3 sequence is 18 residues long. For the CDR3, the DNA is TGTGCCAGCAGCTCGACGGGGACTAGCGGGTCCTCCTACAATGAGCAGTTCTTC. Translated, it gives CASSSTGTSGSSYNEQFF.

The rearrangement uses TRBV4-1 and TRBJ2-1, with D possibly being TRBD1 (6 bases). Deletions cut 0 bases from V and 12 bases from J, with 15 bases between. This CDR3 has 14 amino acids. Germline V gives CDR1 MGHRA, CDR2 YSYEKL. Written as DNA, the CDR3 is TGCGCCAGCAGCCAAGATCGGGACCTCAGGGGGCAGTTCTTC. Protein sequence: CASSQDRDLRGQFF.

The chain joins TRBV18 to TRBJ2-3; no definite D call. The V gene's germline CDR1 is KGHSH and CDR2 LQKENI. This CDR3 contains 12 residues. V was shortened by 1 base and J by 3 bases, with 2 bases between the two germline ends. CDR3 amino acids: CASSPQTDTQYF. The DNA for the CDR3 is TGTGCCAGCTCACCACAGACAGATACGCAGTATTTT.

The chain combines TRBV4-3 with TRBJ2-7, with D maybe TRBD1 (6 bases). In germline, CDR1 is LGHNA, CDR2 YSLEER. CDR3 length equals 13 residues. Trimming took off 0 bases at V and 3 bases at J, with 6 bases between the two ends. The CDR3 loop is CASSQEGGYEQYF. CDR3 coding DNA: TGCGCCAGCAGCCAAGAAGGGGGCTACGAGCAGTACTTC.

The chain has TRBV6-1 and TRBJ2-1; D is ambiguous. The CDR3 extends over 13 amino acids. Trimming shortened V by 7 bases and J by 3 bases, and 10 bases separated the two germline ends. The germline V gene encodes CDR1 MNHNS and CDR2 SASEGT. In DNA, the CDR3 is TGTGCCAGCACTCCGCACGACTACAATGAGCAGTTCTTC. Translation gives CASTPHDYNEQFF.

V gene TRBV4-1 combines with J gene TRBJ2-7; a weak D match, TRBD1 (5 bases). With 3 bases removed from V and 3 bases from J, the gap between germline ends came to 15 bases. CDR3 size: 15 residues. Germline V CDR1 and CDR2: MGHRA, YSYEKL. CDR3 sequence reads: CASSHFKGVDYEQYF. CDR3 bases: TGCGCCAGCAGCCACTTTAAAGGGGTGGACTACGAGCAGTACTTC.

CDR3 sequence: CASSPGAGTSYNEQFF. CDR3 bases: TGCGCCAGCAGCCCAGGGGCAGGGACGTCCTACAATGAGCAGTTCTTC. This chain connects TRBV5-1 to TRBJ2-1; TRBD1 might be the D (6 bases). The germline V and J ends were trimmed by 4 bases and 1 base, with 15 bases remaining between them. Per germline, CDR1 SGHRS and CDR2 YFSETQ. The CDR3 spans 16 residues.

The chain joins TRBV10-3 to TRBJ1-2; TRBD1 is a possible D gene (6 bases). Germline V gene lookup returns CDR1 ENHRY and CDR2 SYGVKD. The CDR3 is 13 amino acids. V was shortened by 7 bases and J by 0 bases, with 9 bases between the two germline ends. The CDR3 region has the DNA TGTGCCATCAAGGGGGGAACTAACTATGGCTACACCTTC. As protein: CAIKGGTNYGYTF.

V gene TRBV4-1 combines with J gene TRBJ2-5, with TRBD1 as a possible D gene (5 bases). Trimming shortened V by 2 bases and J by 2 bases, and 9 bases separated the two germline ends. The length of the CDR3 is 14 residues. Germline V gives CDR1 MGHRA, CDR2 YSYEKL. CDR3 DNA: TGCGCCAGCAGCCAACCAGACAGTCAAGAGACCCAGTACTTC. It yields the protein CASSQPDSQETQYF.

J is TRBJ1-4 and V is TRBV7-9; D unresolved. The germline V gene encodes CDR1 SEHNR and CDR2 FQNEAQ (reference sequence). V was shortened by 6 bases and J by 8 bases, with 10 bases between the two germline ends. The CDR3 covers 12 residues. CDR3 DNA: TGTGCCAGCAGGGACGCCGGGGAAAAACTGTTTTTT. Residues: CASRDAGEKLFF.

The chain has TRBV7-8 and TRBJ2-7; possibly TRBD2 for D (5 bases). Germline V gene sequence: CDR1 SGHVS, CDR2 FQNEAQ. The germline V and J ends were trimmed by 7 bases and 7 bases, with 14 bases remaining between them. The CDR3 runs 12 residues. The CDR3 loop reads CASNILSGEQYF. CDR3 in DNA: TGTGCCAGCAACATCCTCTCGGGGGAGCAGTACTTC.

V is TRBV30 and J is TRBJ2-5; D is ambiguous. The CDR3 runs 10 residues. CDR1 and CDR2 (germline): GTSNPN, SVGIG (reference sequence). Trimming shortened V by 5 bases and J by 3 bases, and 4 bases separated the two germline ends. The CDR3 DNA sequence: TGTGCCTGGGGGGAAGAGACCCAGTACTTC. Residues: CAWGEETQYF.

The chain carries TRBV9 and TRBJ2-1; perhaps TRBD2 as D (5 bases). This CDR3 contains 15 residues. The germline V gene encodes CDR1 SGDLS and CDR2 YYNGEE. The V end lost 0 bases, the J end lost 6 bases, and 13 bases lay between the germline ends. Here the CDR3 reads CASSVAIAPLNEQFF. In DNA form, the CDR3 reads TGTGCCAGCAGCGTAGCGATAGCGCCCCTCAATGAGCAGTTCTTC.

This rearrangement joins TRBV2 to TRBJ2-7; 12 bases fit TRBD1. The J segment lost 5 bases and the V segment lost 5 bases, leaving 4 bases of the junction unmatched. Germline V gene sequence: CDR1 SNHLY, CDR2 FYNNEI. This CDR3 contains 14 residues. The CDR3 loop is CASSRDRGLNEQYF. The CDR3 nucleotides are TGTGCCAGCAGTCGGGACAGGGGGCTAAACGAGCAGTACTTC.